This TCR beta chain was captured by sequencing in a study of cytomegalovirus exposure and HLA in healthy donors. Overall study context: About 85 million unique TCRs from HLA-typed donors were held in an early release of data.

Germline CDR1 reads MNHNS; CDR2 reads SASEGT. With 0 bases removed from V and 0 bases from J, the gap between germline ends came to 9 bases. The CDR3 sequence is 16 residues long. PCR amplification relied on 60 Vbeta primers (plus 13 Jbeta primers). Only in-frame clones appear in the TCRdb table, and some are missing; sequencing was by immunoSEQ multiplex PCR. The sample lists under 130,000 clones, under 85% seen once, with under 1.5% in the top ten. The specimen was PBMCs. The clonotype comes from a man in his thirties or forties in good health and CMV-seronegative. The V call is TRBV6-1, the J call TRBJ2-1; D remains ambiguous. The CDR3 DNA follows: TGTGCCAGCAGTGAAGCTTCCGGTCTCTCCTACAATGAGCAGTTCTTC. Translated: CASSEASGLSYNEQFF.